Each of the 24 T cell receptor beta chains below was sequenced from the same sample in a study of blood T cell repertoires in COVID-19. Using immunoSEQ multiplex PCR, the repertoire was profiled, and TCRdb retains in-frame clones only, with some absent. Of 400,000 to 550,000 clones detected, 70% to 90% appear once; the ten largest clones hold 1.5% to 2%. Sequencing input: PBMCs or T cells enriched from blood (not recorded which). All receptors derive from a woman between 18 and 29 years old with acute COVID-19.

The genes are TRBV18 and TRBJ2-2; 13 positions agree with TRBD2. Germline CDR1 is KGHSH and CDR2 is LQKENI. This CDR3 contains 16 residues. V was clipped by 8 bases and J by 0 bases; unmatched bases: 3. The CDR3 reads CASRTSGGSNTGELFF. For the CDR3, the DNA is TGTGCCAGCCGGACTAGCGGGGGCTCGAACACCGGGGAGCTGTTTTTT. Complete variable domain (other parts from reference TRBV18 and TRBJ2-2): NAGVMQNPRHLVRRRGQEARLRCSPMKGHSHVYWYRQLPEEGLKFMVYLQKENIIDESGMPKERFSAEFPKEGPSILRIQQVVRGDSAAYFCASRTSGGSNTGELFFGEGSRLTVL.

The chain links TRBV5-1 to TRBJ1-6, with TRBD1 matching over 8 bases. The CDR3 spans 15 residues. Trimming at V came to 4 bases and at J to 7 bases, leaving 7 bases not matched to a gene. CDR1 SGHRS and CDR2 YFSETQ come from the germline V gene. The CDR3 nucleotides read TGCGCCAGCAGCAGGACAGGGTTAGAGAATTCACCCCTCCACTTT. It codes for CASSRTGLENSPLHF.

V usage is TRBV2 and J usage is TRBJ1-2; D is possibly TRBD1 (5 bases). V was trimmed by 0 bases and J by 8 bases, leaving 13 bases between them. Germline CDR1 reads SNHLY; CDR2 reads FYNNEI. This CDR3 has 14 residues. The CDR3: CASSEAGRGRGYTF. The CDR3 DNA sequence: TGTGCCAGCAGTGAAGCGGGGCGGGGACGGGGCTACACCTTC.

This clone was counted once. The chain combines TRBV2 with TRBJ2-7, with D possibly TRBD2 on 6 matching bases. The CDR3 length is 11 residues. Germline lookup yields CDR1 SNHLY and CDR2 FYNNEI. Trimming cost V 11 bases and J 4 bases, with 12 bases left between them. The CDR3 spells CASGRLYEQYF. DNA for the CDR3: TGTGCCTCAGGGAGGCTTTACGAGCAGTACTTC.

Remarks on this clone: This sample includes further DNA sequences coding for the same CDR3. V and J are TRBV11-2 and TRBJ2-7, with 9 bases matching TRBD1. Germline V gene sequence: CDR1 SGHAT, CDR2 FQNNGV. The CDR3 runs 14 residues. V was clipped by 6 bases and J by 2 bases; unmatched bases: 5. The CDR3, as DNA: TGTGCCAGCAGTTCGGGACAGGGCCCCTACGAGCAGTACTTC. Its protein product is CASSSGQGPYEQYF.

This chain connects TRBV10-1 to TRBJ2-3, with D possibly matching TRBD1 (6 bases). The V gene's germline CDR1 is WNHNN and CDR2 SYGVQD (reference sequence). V was shortened by 3 bases and J by 4 bases, with 11 bases between the two germline ends. The CDR3 is 14 amino acids. The CDR3 region is CASSDQGWADTQYF. The CDR3 nucleotides read TGCGCCAGCAGTGACCAGGGGTGGGCAGATACGCAGTATTTT.

This clone has a single count. The chain has TRBV2 and TRBJ2-3; 8 nucleotides agree with TRBD1. V was clipped by 4 bases and J by 2 bases; unmatched bases: 5. Germline CDR1 and CDR2: SNHLY and FYNNEI. The CDR3 length is 15 residues. CDR3 in DNA: TGTGCCAGCAGTGCCGAGGGACAGGCCACAGATACGCAGTATTTT. Protein: CASSAEGQATDTQYF.

V and J are TRBV29-1 and TRBJ1-1; D not resolved. This CDR3 spans 16 amino acids. Deletions cut 1 base from V and 0 bases from J, with 15 bases between. Looked up from germline, CDR1 is SQVTM and CDR2 is ANQGSEA. The CDR3 protein is CSVEGVAGIMNTEAFF. CDR3 sequence (DNA): TGCAGCGTTGAAGGGGTGGCAGGCATCATGAACACTGAAGCTTTCTTT.

The chain uses TRBV30 and TRBJ1-1; 7 bases match TRBD1. The CDR3 has 15 residues. The germline CDR1 and CDR2 sequences are GTSNPN and SVGIG (reference sequence). V trimming: 1 base; J trimming: 4 bases; junction bases outside the gene matches: 9. The CDR3 spells CAWSARRQGGTEAFF. CDR3 bases: TGTGCCTGGAGTGCCCGACGACAGGGAGGCACTGAAGCTTTCTTT.

The CDR3 coding sequence is TGCGCCAGCAGAGTAGCGGGAGGGATCGCAGATACGCAGTATTTT. This codes for CASRVAGGIADTQYF. V gene TRBV5-1 combines with J gene TRBJ2-3; 11 bases are shared with TRBD2. This CDR3 comprises 15 residues. Germline loops: CDR1 SGHRS, CDR2 YFSETQ. The ends lost 5 bases at V and 4 bases at J; junction bases unmatched: 6.

This rearrangement joins TRBV4-3 to TRBJ2-1; 8 bases agree with TRBD2. The germline V gene encodes CDR1 LGHNA and CDR2 YSLEER. This CDR3 is 14 amino acids long. V shed 4 bases, J shed 9 bases, and the junction held 8 bases outside the gene matches. CDR3: CASSPGLAGGEQFF. CDR3 sequence (DNA): TGCGCCAGCAGCCCGGGACTCGCGGGGGGTGAGCAGTTCTTC.

This clone has just a few counts. The chain uses TRBV27 and TRBJ1-2; 7 bases fit TRBD1. With 5 bases clipped from V and 8 bases from J, the junction kept 20 bases outside the gene matches. Germline loops: CDR1 MNHEY, CDR2 SMNVEV (reference sequence). The CDR3 sequence is 17 residues long. CDR3 amino acids: CASSLPGQRALLKGYTF. DNA for the CDR3: TGTGCCAGCAGTCTACCGGGACAGAGGGCCCTGTTGAAGGGCTACACCTTC.

V gene TRBV2 combines with J gene TRBJ2-3; 7 nucleotides agree with TRBD2. Germline V gene data show CDR1 as SNHLY and CDR2 as FYNNEI. J was trimmed by 1 base and V by 6 bases; bases with no gene match: 7. This CDR3 has 15 amino acids. The CDR3 loop is CASRQRLARTDTQYF. The DNA of the CDR3 is TGTGCCAGCAGACAGAGACTAGCCCGCACAGATACGCAGTATTTT.

The rearrangement uses TRBV2 and TRBJ2-5; 7 bases agree with TRBD1. J lost 1 base, V lost 6 bases, and 5 bases had no gene match. The CDR3 covers 14 residues. Germline CDR1 reads SNHLY; CDR2 reads FYNNEI. For the CDR3, the DNA is TGTGCCAGCAGGGGACAGTATCGCCAAGAGACCCAGTACTTC. Translating gives CASRGQYRQETQYF. Full variable domain (outside the CDR3, taken from reference TRBV2 and TRBJ2-5): EPEVTQTPSHQVTQMGQEVILRCVPISNHLYFYWYRQILGQKVEFLVSFYNNEISEKSEIFDDQFSVERPDGSNFTLKIRSTKLEDSAMYFCASRGQYRQETQYFGPGTRLLVL.

The chain employs TRBV7-8 and TRBJ1-1, with D perhaps matching TRBD1 (6 bases). Germline CDR1 reads SGHVS; CDR2 reads FQNEAQ. The CDR3 consists of 15 residues. The V end was cut by 4 bases, the J end by 6 bases, with 18 bases between. The CDR3 region has the DNA TGTGCCAGCAGCTCCGTACAGGGACCCAGCGCTGAAGCTTTCTTT. Translated, it gives CASSSVQGPSAEAFF.

The V and J genes are TRBV5-6 and TRBJ2-5, with D tentatively TRBD1 (5 bases). The germline V and J ends were trimmed by 6 bases and 2 bases, with 17 bases remaining between them. The CDR3 extends over 15 amino acids. Per germline, CDR1 SGHDT and CDR2 YYEEEE. The CDR3 sequence is CASNPRWTIQETQYF. CDR3 bases: TGTGCCAGCAACCCCCGGTGGACAATACAAGAGACCCAGTACTTC.

This clone was observed a single time. V gene TRBV28 combines with J gene TRBJ1-4, with a tentative D call TRBD1 (6 bases). Trimming removed 6 bases from V and 3 bases from J, with 11 bases in between. CDR1 is MDHEN, CDR2 SYDVKM, per germline. The CDR3 spans 14 residues. Here the CDR3 DNA reads TGTGCCAGCAGCCCGGACAGATCTAATGAAAAACTGTTTTTT. Protein sequence: CASSPDRSNEKLFF.

V usage is TRBV28 and J usage is TRBJ1-1, with D hard to call. CDR3 size: 13 residues. Germline V lookup: CDR1 MDHEN, CDR2 SYDVKM. Trimming pared 3 bases from V and 3 bases from J, leaving 8 bases between. The CDR3 DNA reads TGTGCCAGCAGTTTTGCGGTCGACACTGAAGCTTTCTTT. As protein: CASSFAVDTEAFF.

The chain is built from TRBV12-5 and TRBJ1-1, with 7 nucleotides matching TRBD1. With V trimmed by 0 bases and J by 3 bases, 7 bases remained unmatched. The germline V gene has CDR1 LGHNT and CDR2 FRNRAP. The CDR3 consists of 16 residues. The CDR3: CASGLVLGQSDTEAFF. The CDR3 DNA is TGTGCTAGTGGTTTGGTCCTGGGACAGTCGGACACTGAAGCTTTCTTT.

The V call is TRBV24-1, the J call TRBJ1-5; D is undetermined. The germline V gene has CDR1 KGHDR and CDR2 SFDVKD. The CDR3 is 13 amino acids. Between the trimmed V and J ends, which lost 4 bases and 7 bases, there was a span of 10 bases. Here the CDR3 DNA reads TGTGCCACCAGTGAGGCAGGAAGGCAGCCCCAGCATTTT. Translation: CATSEAGRQPQHF.

This chain uses TRBV3-1 (or the pseudogene TRBV3-2) with TRBJ1-2; no definite D call. The V gene's germline CDR1 is LGHDT and CDR2 YNNKEL (reference sequence). This CDR3 region has 15 residues. V gave up 1 base and J gave up 6 bases, with 15 bases separating them. DNA of the CDR3: TGTGCCAGCAGCCAAGGTTGGCGGGCCGGGGATGGCTACACCTTC. Amino acids: CASSQGWRAGDGYTF.

In this sample, this clone turned up a few times. This sequence joins TRBV6-2 or TRBV6-3 and TRBJ2-1; TRBD2 matches 8 bases. The CDR3 runs 15 residues. The ends lost 3 bases at V and 9 bases at J; junction bases unmatched: 10. Germline-derived CDR1 and CDR2 are MNHEY and SVGEGT. The chain's CDR3 is CASSYFVSGGSEQFF. The CDR3 bases are TGTGCCAGCAGTTATTTCGTGTCGGGAGGGAGTGAGCAGTTCTTC.

The chain carries TRBV28 and TRBJ2-7; 11 bases are a match to TRBD2. CDR1 is MDHEN and CDR2 is SYDVKM in the germline V gene. This CDR3 comprises 14 residues. Trimming at V came to 6 bases and at J to 3 bases, leaving 4 bases not matched to a gene. CDR3 loop: CASRIGTSGYEQYF. The CDR3 DNA is TGTGCCAGCAGGATCGGGACTAGCGGCTACGAGCAGTACTTC.

This clone was counted a single time. The chain joins TRBV12-5 to TRBJ2-1; weak D call: TRBD1 (5 bases). With 3 bases removed from V and 2 bases from J, the gap between germline ends came to 11 bases. The CDR3 has 15 residues. The germline gives CDR1 LGHNT, CDR2 FRNRAP. The CDR3 DNA sequence: TGTGCTAGTGGTTTCCTGAAGGGGACCTACAATGAGCAGTTCTTC. This encodes CASGFLKGTYNEQFF.